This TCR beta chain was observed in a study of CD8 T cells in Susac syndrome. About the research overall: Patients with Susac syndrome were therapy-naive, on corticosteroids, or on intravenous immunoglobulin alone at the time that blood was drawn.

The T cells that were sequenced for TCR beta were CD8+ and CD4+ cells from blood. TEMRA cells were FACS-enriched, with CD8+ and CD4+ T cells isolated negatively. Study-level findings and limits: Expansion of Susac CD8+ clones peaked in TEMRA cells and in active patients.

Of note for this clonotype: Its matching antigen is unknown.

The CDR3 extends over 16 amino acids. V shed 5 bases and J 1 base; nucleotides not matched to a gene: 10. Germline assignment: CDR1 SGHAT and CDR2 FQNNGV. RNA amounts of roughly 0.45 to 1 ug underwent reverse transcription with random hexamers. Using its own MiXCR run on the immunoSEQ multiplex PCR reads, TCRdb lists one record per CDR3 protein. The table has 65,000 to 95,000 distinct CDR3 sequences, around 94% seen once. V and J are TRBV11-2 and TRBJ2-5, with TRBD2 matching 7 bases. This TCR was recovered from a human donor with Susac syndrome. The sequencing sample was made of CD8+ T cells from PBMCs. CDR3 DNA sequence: TGTGCCAGCAGCATCGGGACTATTATGGGCCAAGAGACCCAGTACTTC. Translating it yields CASSIGTIMGQETQYF.